The 9 T cell receptor beta chains presented below share a single source sample, sequenced in a study of blood T cell repertoires in COVID-19. Assay used: immunoSEQ multiplex PCR; TCRdb lists only in-frame clones, some missing. Of nearly 95,000 clones in the sample, less than 85% were seen once. Sequenced material: peripheral blood. Receptors originate from a man aged 65 to 85 with COVID-19, enrolled during active disease.

The chain joins TRBV27 to TRBJ2-3; TRBD2 matches at 8 bases. The germline CDR1 and CDR2 sequences are MNHEY and SMNVEV (reference sequence). The V and J ends lost 0 bases and 0 bases, in that order; junction bases with no gene match: 26. The CDR3 extends over 24 amino acids. Written as DNA, the CDR3 is TGTGCCAGCAGTTTATCGATAGGGGTGCTAGCGGGCCCTAACAACCCTCATAGCACAGATACGCAGTATTTT. Translated, it gives CASSLSIGVLAGPNNPHSTDTQYF.

This sequence joins TRBV11-2 and TRBJ1-5, with D maybe TRBD1 (6 bases). Germline values: CDR1 SGHAT, CDR2 FQNNGV. V was shortened by 5 bases and J by 5 bases, with 16 bases between the two germline ends. The CDR3 extends over 15 amino acids. CDR3 DNA: TGTGCCAGCAGCCTAACTCGGGGGGCGGATCAGCCCCAGCATTTT. The encoded protein is CASSLTRGADQPQHF.

The chain couples TRBV7-6 to TRBJ2-1, with 7 bases that match TRBD2. The germline gives CDR1 SGHVS, CDR2 FNYEAQ. The length of the CDR3 is 15 residues. V lost 5 bases, J lost 0 bases, and 4 bases stayed unmatched. The CDR3 nucleotides read TGTGCCAGCAGCAAAGCGGGAAGCTCCTACAATGAGCAGTTCTTC. The encoded protein is CASSKAGSSYNEQFF.

V and J are TRBV19 and TRBJ1-5; perhaps TRBD1 as D (6 bases). CDR1 LNHDA and CDR2 SQIVND come from the germline V gene (reference sequence). The CDR3 runs to 15 residues. V was cut by 4 bases and J by 0 bases, with 10 bases left in between. The CDR3 loop is CASSKDSYSNQPQHF. CDR3 DNA: TGTGCCAGTAGTAAGGACAGTTATAGCAATCAGCCCCAGCATTTT.

The gene calls are TRBV28 and TRBJ1-4; D is uncertain. CDR1 is MDHEN and CDR2 is SYDVKM in the germline V gene. The CDR3 is 14 residues long. Between the trimmed V and J ends, which lost 7 bases and 5 bases, there was a span of 14 bases. The CDR3 DNA reads as TGTGCCAGCAAGGCCGGGTCCAACAATGAAAAACTGTTTTTT. Amino acid sequence: CASKAGSNNEKLFF.

The V call is TRBV7-2, the J call TRBJ2-5; 8 bases match TRBD2. The CDR3 is made up of 13 amino acids. Trimming removed 5 bases from V and 5 bases from J; junction bases left unmatched: 4. Germline V gene sequence: CDR1 SGHTA, CDR2 FQGNSA. The CDR3 DNA reads TGTGCCAGCAGCCCGAGGACTAGCGAGACCCAGTACTTC. This codes for CASSPRTSETQYF.

V and J are TRBV13 and TRBJ1-2, with D possibly matching TRBD1 (6 bases). V lost 4 bases, J lost 2 bases, and 14 bases lay in between. The germline V gene has CDR1 PRHDT and CDR2 FYEKMQ (reference sequence). The length of the CDR3 is 15 residues. As DNA, the CDR3 is TGTGCCAGCAGCTCGTTTTGGGGGACAAACTATGGCTACACCTTC. It codes for CASSSFWGTNYGYTF.

V usage is TRBV12-3 or TRBV12-4 and J usage is TRBJ2-5; possibly TRBD2 for D (6 bases). Deletions cut 7 bases from V and 5 bases from J, with 14 bases between. This CDR3 spans 13 amino acids. CDR3 DNA sequence: TGTGCCAGCATCCGGGAGTTTGGGGAGACCCAGTACTTC. Protein product: CASIREFGETQYF.

The rearrangement links TRBV9 to TRBJ2-3, with 12 bases that match TRBD1. V gave up 4 bases and J gave up 7 bases; unmatched junction bases: 13. Germline lookup yields CDR1 SGDLS and CDR2 YYNGEE. The CDR3 sequence is 17 residues long. The CDR3 protein is CASSHLQGTGGANTQYF. CDR3 bases: TGTGCCAGCAGCCACCTGCAAGGGACAGGGGGCGCAAATACGCAGTATTTT. The variable domain in full, with the rest retrieved from reference TRBV9 and TRBJ2-3, is DSGVTQTPKHLITATGQRVTLRCSPRSGDLSVYWYQQSLDQGLQFLIQYYNGEERAKGNILERFSAQQFPDLHSELNLSSLELGDSALYFCASSHLQGTGGANTQYFGPGTRLTVL.